This T cell receptor (beta chain) was recovered during a study of regulatory T cells in long-lasting Graves disease. Across the study: Graves' patients (newly diagnosed) had been on antithyroid drugs under 3 months. Study-level results: Clonotypes that were public and shared totalled a few thousand in persistent patients versus 750 to 1,000 in new patients.

Arm-PCR of CDR3 regions and iRepertoire HTBI primers were used to build TCR beta libraries. One entry per CDR3 protein, called by TCRdb with MiXCR from the multiplex PCR reads. The table has fewer than 650,000 distinct CDR3 sequences, approximately 15% seen once. Regarding this clonotype: Its antigen is undetermined.

Regarding time point: newly diagnosed GD, antithyroid drugs for less than 3 months. PBMCs were the source of the RNA used for TCR sequencing. Germline lookup yields CDR1 WSHSY and CDR2 SAAADI. The CDR3 is made up of 15 amino acids. J lost 7 bases, V lost 5 bases, and 11 bases had no gene match. The same sample was also used in a study of T cells in Graves' hyperthyroidism and ophthalmopathy.

The material was peripheral blood mononuclear cells (PBMCs), obtained at new diagnosis, from a patient treated with antithyroid drugs. This clonotype originated in a woman aged 25 to 39 with Graves disease. This chain uses TRBV10-2 with TRBJ2-3; TRBD1 matches 8 bases. The CDR3 region has the DNA TGCGCCAGCAGTCCTGGACAGGGCGGCCTATATACGCAGTATTTT. Its protein is CASSPGQGGLYTQYF.